A selection of T cell receptor beta chains follows, all from one sample in a study of response to subunit inactivated influenza vaccine. TCRdb independently ran MiXCR on the RT-PCR reads; one entry per CDR3 protein. The repertoire holds some 150,000 distinct CDR3 sequences, with roughly 12% as singletons. The same sample was also studied in work on T cells expressing NK-cell markers.

Sequenced material: CD8+ T cells sorted from PBMCs, taken approximately 12 days after vaccination. These TCRs come from a man aged 45-60 years who received an inactivated influenza vaccine. CDR3s include the opening cysteine and the closing phenylalanine or tryptophan. A D gene is named only where the DNA matches it firmly. A clone size is listed for some rows: how often the clone was seen (once, few, many), or a class if it is expanded.

clone_size,j_call,v_call,d_call,cdr3_aa,cdr3_nt
few,TRBJ2-1,TRBV28,.,CASSLLSGDSSYNEQFF,TGTGCCAGCAGTTTATTGAGTGGGGATAGCTCCTACAATGAGCAGTTCTTC
.,TRBJ1-5,TRBV5-1,.,CASSLVGGAESNQPQHF,TGCGCCAGCAGCTTGGTGGGGGGCGCAGAAAGCAATCAGCCCCAGCATTTT
few,TRBJ2-5,TRBV4-1,.,CASSQELEVETQYF,TGCGCCAGCAGCCAAGAACTGGAGGTAGAGACCCAGTACTTC
few,TRBJ2-3,TRBV4-2,TRBD2,CASSPGLAVTDTQYF,TGTGCCAGCAGCCCCGGACTAGCGGTCACAGATACGCAGTATTTT
many,TRBJ2-7,TRBV27,TRBD2,CASKPLAGVGEQYF,TGTGCCAGCAAACCACTAGCGGGAGTTGGCGAGCAGTACTTC
.,TRBJ2-3,TRBV9,.,CASSLGSSDTQYF,TGTGCCAGCAGCCTAGGGAGTTCAGATACGCAGTATTTT
few,TRBJ1-3,TRBV4-1,.,CASSVDPRVSGNTIYF,TGCGCCAGCAGTGTAGATCCCAGGGTCTCTGGAAACACCATATATTTT
.,TRBJ2-5,TRBV7-2,.,CASIQPYQETQYF,TGTGCCAGCATACAGCCGTACCAAGAGACCCAGTACTTC
.,TRBJ2-5,TRBV20-1,.,CSATGRDDQETQYF,TGCAGTGCTACCGGCCGGGACGACCAAGAGACCCAGTACTTC
.,TRBJ2-3,TRBV28,.,CASMFVDTQYF,TGTGCCAGCATGTTTGTAGATACGCAGTATTTT
many,TRBJ2-7,TRBV29-1,TRBD1,CSVDGARQGTSSYEQYF,TGCAGCGTTGATGGGGCGCGACAGGGGACGAGCTCCTACGAGCAGTACTTC
few,TRBJ2-3,TRBV4-2,.,CASSQGTGAITDTQYF,TGTGCCAGCAGCCAAGGGACGGGAGCGATCACAGATACGCAGTATTTT
many,TRBJ2-2,TRBV24-1,.,CATSDPGHHETGELFF,TGTGCCACCAGTGACCCTGGACACCATGAAACCGGGGAGCTGTTTTTT
many,TRBJ2-6,TRBV7-9,TRBD1,CAILRTGISGANVLTF,TGTGCCATCCTCCGGACAGGCATCTCTGGGGCCAACGTCCTGACTTTC
.,TRBJ1-1,TRBV20-1,.,CSARDLGGTEAFF,TGCAGTGCTAGAGATTTGGGAGGAACTGAAGCTTTCTTT
few,TRBJ2-7,TRBV12-3/TRBV12-4,.,CASSRRDGEWGQYF,TGTGCCAGCAGTCGACGGGACGGCGAATGGGGGCAGTACTTC
many,TRBJ1-6,TRBV7-2,TRBD1,CASNLPGQGNSPLHF,TGTGCCAGCAACCTACCGGGACAGGGGAATTCACCCCTCCACTTT
many,TRBJ2-2,TRBV6-5,.,CASSYSSTRPGELFF,TGTGCCAGCAGTTACTCGAGTACCAGGCCCGGGGAGCTGTTTTTT
few,TRBJ2-2,TRBV7-6,.,CASSYQTGNTGELFF,TGTGCCAGCAGCTACCAGACAGGGAACACCGGGGAGCTGTTTTTT
many,TRBJ2-5,TRBV4-2,.,CASSQGQLGQETQYF,TGTGCCAGCAGTCAAGGACAGCTCGGGCAGGAGACCCAGTACTTC
many,TRBJ1-5,TRBV6-2/TRBV6-3,.,CASSYSPGTGPQHF,TGTGCCAGCAGTTACTCCCCCGGGACCGGGCCCCAGCATTTT
few,TRBJ2-7,TRBV7-6,.,CASSPRGGEYYEQYF,TGTGCCAGCAGCCCCCGAGGAGGGGAATACTACGAGCAGTACTTC
few,TRBJ1-5,TRBV20-1,.,CSARDRENQPQHF,TGCAGTGCTAGAGACAGGGAGAATCAGCCCCAGCATTTT
.,TRBJ2-1,TRBV20-1,TRBD1,CSARDFEARDRDYNEQFF,TGCAGTGCTAGAGATTTTGAGGCACGGGACAGAGATTACAATGAGCAGTTCTTC